The 6 T cell receptor beta chains below come from one sample, sequenced in a study of CD8 T cells in Susac syndrome. After extraction with the RNeasy kit, 0.5 to 1 ug of the RNA was reverse transcribed using random hexamers. MiXCR was run by TCRdb on the immunoSEQ multiplex PCR reads, yielding one entry per CDR3 protein. The top ten hold 0.21% of the sample, which has 330,000 or so distinct CDR3 sequences, 65% to 90% seen once. The sample was CD8+ T cells from PBMCs. The receptors derive from a human donor with multiple sclerosis.

This chain uses TRBV29-1 with TRBJ1-1; TRBD1 agrees at 7 bases. V shed 1 base and J 11 bases; nucleotides not matched to a gene: 13. Germline-derived CDR1 and CDR2 are SQVTM and ANQGSEA. The CDR3 contains 14 residues. The CDR3 DNA is TGCAGCGTTGAAGCGAGAAGGGAGACAGGGCTTGCTTTCTTT. Its translation is CSVEARRETGLAFF.

CDR3 residues: CASSPWAGGLQPQHF. The DNA for the CDR3 is TGTGCCAGCAGTCCCTGGGCAGGGGGCCTCCAGCCCCAGCATTTT. The rearrangement links TRBV6-2 or TRBV6-3 to TRBJ1-5, with TRBD1 identical over 8 bases. CDR1 and CDR2 from the germline V gene are MNHEY and SVGEGT. Losses at the gene ends were 5 bases for V and 7 bases for J; bases not matched to a gene: 10. The CDR3 is 15 residues long.

V usage is TRBV21-1 and J usage is TRBJ2-1; the tabulated D call, TRBD2, remains unverified against the DNA. TRBV21-1 is termed a pseudogene. The CDR3 is 16 amino acids. This CDR3 is CASSKVPAGGPGEQFF. In DNA, the CDR3 is TGTGCCAGCAGCAAAGTGCCAGCGGGAGGGCCGGGAGAGCAGTTCTTC.

The rearrangement joins TRBV19 to TRBJ2-2, with TRBD1 identical over 8 bases. This CDR3 contains 14 residues. Losses at the gene ends were 6 bases for V and 4 bases for J; bases not matched to a gene: 4. CDR1 is LNHDA, CDR2 SQIVND, per germline (reference sequence). CDR3 DNA sequence: TGTGCCAGTAGGACAGGGGAGACCACCGGGGAGCTGTTTTTT. Encoded protein: CASRTGETTGELFF. Looking up the rest from reference TRBV19 and TRBJ2-2 gives the full variable domain: DGGITQSPKYLFRKEGQNVTLSCEQNLNHDAMYWYRQDPGQGLRLIYYSQIVNDFQKGDIAEGYSVSREKKESFPLTVTSAQKNPTAFYLCASRTGETTGELFFGEGSRLTVL.

The J gene is TRBJ1-2, the V gene TRBV4-3; 11 bases are shared with TRBD1. V shed 2 bases, J shed 4 bases, and the junction held 6 bases outside the gene matches. The germline CDR1 and CDR2 sequences are LGHNA and YSLEER. This CDR3 has 16 residues. The CDR3 loop reads CASSQSPDRGLYGYTF. In DNA, the CDR3 is TGCGCCAGCAGCCAATCCCCGGACAGGGGGCTCTATGGCTACACCTTC.

The chain combines TRBV5-1 with TRBJ1-2; tentatively, D is TRBD1 (5 bases). This CDR3 is 15 amino acids long. CDR1 is SGHRS and CDR2 is YFSETQ in the germline V gene. Trimming cost V 4 bases and J 8 bases, with 21 bases left between them. CDR3 sequence reads: CASSAGDGPMEGYTF. The CDR3 bases are TGCGCCAGCAGCGCGGGGGACGGGCCTATGGAAGGCTACACCTTC. Drawing the rest from reference TRBV5-1 and TRBJ1-2, the complete variable domain is KAGVTQTPRYLIKTRGQQVTLSCSPISGHRSVSWYQQTPGQGLQFLFEYFSETQRNKGNFPGRFSGRQFSNSRSEMNVSTLELGDSALYLCASSAGDGPMEGYTFGSGTRLTVV.